A selection of T cell receptor beta chains follows, all from one sample in a study of shared clonotypes between healthy human individuals. Some clones are missing from TCRdb's copy, which holds only in-frame ones; the method was immunoSEQ multiplex PCR. The data hold about 180,000 clones, with 85% to 95% observed a single time. Sequenced material: naive CD4+ T cells sorted from blood. Receptor source: a woman aged 25 to 45 in good health. CDR3s include the opening cysteine and the closing phenylalanine or tryptophan. Each record gives: D gene, V gene, J gene, clone size, CDR3 protein, CDR3 DNA. D genes are given only for firm matches. Clone size is given for some rows only: seen once, a few or many times, or a class if the clone is expanded.

>TRBD1|TRBV7-2|TRBJ2-1|.
CASSSDRAEQFF
TGTGCCAGCAGCTCGGACAGGGCTGAGCAGTTCTTC
>.|TRBV7-9|TRBJ1-1|.
CASSLTEGATEAFF
TGTGCCAGCAGCTTAACGGAGGGTGCCACTGAAGCTTTCTTT
>.|TRBV19|TRBJ1-5|.
CASSGQLNQPQHF
TGTGCCAGTAGCGGACAGCTCAATCAGCCCCAGCATTTT
>TRBD2|TRBV5-1|TRBJ2-3|.
CASSLDLAGRSDTQYF
TGCGCCAGCAGCTTGGACCTAGCGGGGCGTTCAGATACGCAGTATTTT
>.|TRBV6-5|TRBJ1-3|.
CASSTGSGNTIYF
TGTGCCAGCTCGACGGGCTCTGGAAACACCATATATTTT
>TRBD1|TRBV5-4|TRBJ1-2|.
CASSPGTGGPYYGYTF
TGTGCCAGCAGCCCCGGGACAGGGGGCCCCTACTATGGCTACACCTTC
>TRBD1|TRBV4-1|TRBJ1-2|.
CASSQPTGGPSQNYGYTF
TGCGCCAGCAGCCAACCTACAGGGGGGCCAAGCCAGAACTATGGCTACACCTTC
>.|TRBV19|TRBJ2-7|.
CASSNIRQSTYEQYF
TGTGCCAGTAGTAACATCAGACAGTCAACCTACGAGCAGTACTTC
>.|TRBV5-6|TRBJ2-7|once
CASSLLTEPYEQYF
TGTGCCAGCAGCCTACTGACAGAGCCCTACGAGCAGTACTTC
>.|TRBV28|TRBJ1-2|.
CASSLSDRPKPSGYTF
TGTGCCAGCAGTTTAAGTGACAGACCAAAACCGAGTGGCTACACCTTC
>.|TRBV21-1|TRBJ2-5|.
CASSRRSFATQYF
TGTGCCAGCAGCAGGCGATCCTTTGCGACCCAGTACTTC
>.|TRBV7-3|TRBJ2-3|once
CASSPETNTDTQYF
TGTGCCAGCAGCCCGGAGACAAACACAGATACGCAGTATTTT
>TRBD1|TRBV5-4|TRBJ2-7|.
CASSLSQGASYEQYF
TGTGCCAGCAGCTTATCTCAGGGGGCTTCCTACGAGCAGTACTTC
>TRBD2|TRBV6-1|TRBJ2-1|.
CASSEPGLAGASSYNEQFF
TGTGCCAGCAGTGAACCGGGACTAGCGGGAGCGAGCTCCTACAATGAGCAGTTCTTC
>.|TRBV20-1|TRBJ1-2|.
CSAIRNYGYTF
TGCAGTGCTATTCGAAACTATGGCTACACCTTC
>.|TRBV19|TRBJ1-5|.
CASSVQTGISNQPQHF
TGTGCCAGTAGTGTCCAGACAGGTATTAGCAATCAGCCCCAGCATTTT
>.|TRBV7-9|TRBJ1-1|.
CASSERGRETEAFF
TGTGCCAGCAGCGAGAGGGGAAGGGAGACTGAAGCTTTCTTT
>.|TRBV5-1|TRBJ2-6|.
CASSLEARVVSGANVLTF
TGCGCCAGCAGCTTGGAGGCCAGGGTTGTCTCTGGGGCCAACGTCCTGACTTTC
>.|TRBV2|TRBJ1-1|.
CASSALSGVTEAFF
TGTGCCAGCAGTGCCTTATCCGGAGTCACTGAAGCTTTCTTT
>TRBD2|TRBV4-1|TRBJ2-4|.
CASSQEGTRLAKNIQYF
TGCGCCAGCAGCCAAGAAGGGACTAGGTTAGCCAAAAACATTCAGTACTTC
>.|TRBV10-3|TRBJ1-1|.
CAISESRLTNTEAFF
TGTGCCATCAGTGAGTCAAGGTTAACAAACACTGAAGCTTTCTTT
>.|TRBV6-5|TRBJ2-7|.
CASRDTSSYEQYF
TGTGCCAGCAGGGACACGAGCTCCTACGAGCAGTACTTC
>TRBD1|TRBV4-1|TRBJ1-4|.
CASSRRQGAKEKLFF
TGCGCCAGCAGCCGGAGACAGGGGGCCAAGGAAAAACTGTTTTTT
>TRBD1|TRBV14|TRBJ1-1|.
CASSQDRGLSRFMNTEAFF
TGTGCCAGCAGTCAGGACAGGGGGCTGTCCCGTTTCATGAACACTGAAGCTTTCTTT
>.|TRBV18|TRBJ1-6|.
CASSPQALKSYNSPLHF
TGTGCCAGCTCACCACAAGCTCTGAAATCCTATAATTCACCCCTCCACTTT
>TRBD1|TRBV5-6|TRBJ1-2|.
CASSLQGAGRIYGYTF
TGTGCCAGCAGCTTGCAGGGGGCGGGTAGAATCTATGGCTACACCTTC
>TRBD2|TRBV4-2|TRBJ2-5|.
CASSQKDRGGRVTQYF
TGTGCCAGCAGCCAGAAGGATCGCGGCGGGAGGGTGACCCAGTACTTC
>TRBD2|TRBV9|TRBJ2-1|.
CASSSQAGGSVF
TGTGCCAGCAGCTCCCAAGCGGGAGGATCGGTCTTC
>.|TRBV5-5|TRBJ1-1|.
CASSLDSEAFF
TGTGCCAGCAGCTTGGATTCTGAAGCTTTCTTT
>.|TRBV28|TRBJ2-6|.
CASTIRWGPGANVLTF
TGTGCCAGCACCATTAGGTGGGGGCCGGGGGCCAACGTCCTGACTTTC
>.|TRBV5-1|TRBJ2-7|.
CASSLTSYEQYF
TGCGCCAGCAGCTTGACCTCCTACGAGCAGTACTTC
>.|TRBV28|TRBJ2-1|.
CASSSKRAGFGSYNEQFF
TGTGCCAGCAGTTCCAAAAGGGCGGGGTTCGGGTCCTACAATGAGCAGTTCTTC
>.|TRBV28|TRBJ1-5|.
CASRPRDPRAWQPQHF
TGTGCCAGCAGACCCCGGGACCCCCGTGCGTGGCAGCCCCAGCATTTT
>TRBD1|TRBV30|TRBJ1-5|few
CAWSPDRADQPQHF
TGTGCCTGGAGTCCGGACAGGGCTGACCAGCCCCAGCATTTT
>TRBD1|TRBV5-4|TRBJ2-5|.
CASSAADRVGETQYF
TGTGCCAGCAGCGCGGCGGACAGGGTGGGCGAGACCCAGTACTTC
>TRBD1|TRBV5-5|TRBJ2-6|.
CASSRGQGFGANVLTF
TGTGCCAGCAGCCGGGGACAGGGTTTCGGGGCCAACGTCCTGACTTTC
>TRBD2|TRBV12-5|TRBJ2-1|once
CASGLERDRRYNEQFF
TGTGCTAGTGGTTTGGAGCGGGATCGGAGGTACAATGAGCAGTTCTTC
>TRBD1|TRBV19|TRBJ2-6|.
CASSASGQGGSGANVLTF
TGTGCCAGTAGTGCCTCGGGACAGGGGGGGTCTGGGGCCAACGTCCTGACTTTC
>.|TRBV25-1|TRBJ2-5|.
CASSSSFRDPKETQYF
TGTGCCAGCAGTTCCTCGTTCCGGGACCCTAAAGAGACCCAGTACTTC
>TRBD1|TRBV6-1|TRBJ1-2|.
CASSEWALVTGDYGYTF
TGTGCCAGCAGTGAGTGGGCCCTTGTTACAGGGGACTATGGCTACACCTTC
>.|TRBV10-3|TRBJ2-7|.
CAISGRDNLNRGYEQYF
TGTGCCATCAGCGGCCGGGACAACCTCAATAGGGGCTACGAGCAGTACTTC
>.|TRBV5-8|TRBJ1-5|once
CASSLGQGKSQPQHF
TGTGCCAGCAGCTTAGGCCAGGGGAAGTCTCAGCCCCAGCATTTT
>.|TRBV5-1|TRBJ2-3|.
CASSRVGGNTDTQYF
TGCGCCAGCAGCCGCGTCGGCGGAAACACAGATACGCAGTATTTT
>.|TRBV6-4|TRBJ1-2|.
CASSLKEGGYTF
TGTGCCAGCAGCCTCAAAGAAGGTGGCTACACCTTC
>TRBD1|TRBV19|TRBJ2-7|.
CASSRTGSYEQYF
TGTGCCAGTAGCCGGACAGGGAGCTACGAGCAGTACTTC
>.|TRBV5-1|TRBJ2-7|.
CASSLVTGRWNEQYF
TGCGCCAGCAGCTTGGTAACAGGGAGGTGGAACGAGCAGTACTTC
>TRBD2|TRBV18|TRBJ2-7|.
CASSPTSGSPNEQYF
TGTGCCAGCTCACCTACTAGCGGGAGCCCAAACGAGCAGTACTTC
>.|TRBV5-1|TRBJ2-7|.
CASSLGSSAAYEQYF
TGCGCCAGCAGCTTGGGTTCTAGCGCAGCCTACGAGCAGTACTTC
>.|TRBV11-2|TRBJ1-3|.
CASSLVGGLSGNTIYF
TGTGCCAGCAGCTTAGTTGGCGGACTTTCTGGAAACACCATATATTTT
>TRBD2|TRBV10-1|TRBJ2-1|.
CASTLTREAKQFF
TGCGCCAGCACCTTAACCCGGGAGGCTAAGCAGTTCTTC